This TCR beta chain was recorded in a study of blood T cell repertoires in COVID-19. On the study more broadly: Acute and convalescent COVID-19 samples came from the United States, Italy and Spain.

CDR3 length: 14 residues. The V gene lost 1 base and the J gene lost 6 bases, with 11 bases spanning the gap. Looked up from germline, CDR1 is SEHNR and CDR2 is FQNEAQ (reference sequence). Original data processing: Reference gene primer amplification gave nucleated cell count estimates. The method was immunoSEQ multiplex PCR; TCRdb's version includes in-frame clones alone and lacks a portion of them. Clone size and the V and J calls come from that table; the DNA yielded D and trimming. The repertoire holds under 130,000 clones, with under 80% as singletons. The source material was peripheral blood. The clonotype was recovered from a woman in her seventies with acute or convalescent COVID-19. The J gene is TRBJ2-3, the V gene TRBV7-9; D gene uncertain. CDR3 loop: CASSLVVVGDTQYF. The CDR3 bases are TGTGCCAGCAGCTTAGTGGTAGTCGGGGATACGCAGTATTTT.